The clone carrying this T cell receptor beta chain occurred a few times. The antigen is not known. With 6 bases clipped from V and 4 bases from J, the junction kept 14 bases outside the gene matches. CDR1 and CDR2 (germline): DFQATT, SNEGSKA (reference sequence). This CDR3 comprises 15 residues. These data originate in a study of T-cell memory formation after mild COVID-19. Study-wide context: TCR clusters were mostly confined to one donor each.

TCR alpha and TCR beta cDNA libraries with sample barcodes and UMIs came from 5'RACE using constant-segment primers. TCRdb ran MiXCR on the 5' RACE reads and lists one entry per CDR3 protein. The data contain about 340,000 distinct CDR3 sequences, roughly 15% of them singletons. General observations from the study: There was a balanced CD4/CD8 profile in clones contracting day 15 to 85, and later expanders leaned CD4+. Pre-infection memory showed some responding clones, and this suggested that cross-reactive memory joined.

The specimen was PBMCs or a T cell subset sorted from them (not recorded which). This receptor was obtained from a man between 18 and 29 years old who had mild COVID-19 (a few samples of this study predate the infection). Cell type and time point are not known. V is TRBV20-1 and J is TRBJ1-2; 7 bases line up with TRBD1. The CDR3 loop is CSAPRGQGVGYGYTF. The CDR3 DNA follows: TGCAGTGCCCCGAGGGGGCAGGGGGTGGGCTATGGCTACACCTTC.